Following are 10 T cell receptor beta chains from one sample sequenced in a study of shared clonotypes between healthy human individuals. Naive CD8 isolation took CD45RO-negative cells positively selected for CCR7 and excluded terminally differentiated effector memory CD45RA+ cells. The table came from immunoSEQ multiplex PCR; TCRdb's copy has only in-frame clones and leaves some out. Found here are 2 million to 2.5 million clones, around 93% of them singletons; the top ten hold more than 1.5%. Sequences were obtained from naive CD8+ T cells from PBMCs. The origin of the receptors is a young man in good health. Some clones in this sample may be carry-over from other donors' samples.

This chain connects TRBV27 to TRBJ2-2, with D hard to call. The CDR3 runs to 13 residues. CDR1 and CDR2 (germline): MNHEY, SMNVEV (reference sequence). V was trimmed by 6 bases and J by 4 bases, leaving 9 bases between them. The CDR3 nucleotides are TGTGCCAGCAGGAATGGTCCCACCGGGGAGCTGTTTTTT. This sequence encodes CASRNGPTGELFF.

The genes are TRBV27 and TRBJ2-1; TRBD2 matches at 7 bases. The CDR3 sequence is 15 residues long. In germline, CDR1 is MNHEY, CDR2 SMNVEV (reference sequence). Trimming cost V 7 bases and J 5 bases; bases outside gene matches: 11. The CDR3 protein is CASTVKRDLHNEQFF. CDR3 DNA: TGTGCCAGCACCGTAAAGCGGGATCTCCACAATGAGCAGTTCTTC.

The chain carries TRBV6-1 and TRBJ2-5; TRBD1 might be the D (6 bases). The germline V gene encodes CDR1 MNHNS and CDR2 SASEGT. Trimming left V 2 bases short and J 3 bases short, with 10 bases between. This CDR3 region has 14 residues. The CDR3, as DNA: TGTGCCAGCAGTGAACCCCGGACAGAAGAGACCCAGTACTTC. It encodes CASSEPRTEETQYF.

This clone was seen a single time. This chain connects TRBV27 to TRBJ1-2, with 8 bases that match TRBD1. V was clipped by 9 bases and J by 4 bases; unmatched bases: 13. The germline CDR1 and CDR2 sequences are MNHEY and SMNVEV (reference sequence). There are 15 residues in the CDR3. The CDR3 here is CASSLAAGGLYGYTF. The CDR3, as DNA: TGTGCCAGTTCCCTGGCGGCAGGGGGCCTCTATGGCTACACCTTC.

The chain links TRBV19 to TRBJ1-1; D call uncertain. The CDR3 is made up of 14 amino acids. Trimming stripped 1 base from V and 8 bases from J, with 14 bases between. Germline-derived CDR1 and CDR2 are LNHDA and SQIVND (reference sequence). The CDR3 protein is CASSIGRSLREAFF. CDR3 nucleotides: TGTGCCAGTAGTATAGGCCGATCCCTCAGGGAAGCTTTCTTT.

CDR3 nucleotide sequence: TGTGCCAGCAGCACAGTGAACACTGAAGCTTTCTTT. This translates into CASSTVNTEAFF. The chain is built from TRBV13 and TRBJ1-1, with D unclear. Germline CDR1 and CDR2: PRHDT and FYEKMQ (reference sequence). V was cut by 5 bases and J by 0 bases, with 4 bases left in between. The CDR3 extends over 12 amino acids.

The chain combines TRBV19 with TRBJ2-2, with 7 positions matching TRBD2. The CDR3 contains 16 residues. The V and J ends lost 7 bases and 4 bases, in that order; junction bases with no gene match: 12. Germline V gene lookup returns CDR1 LNHDA and CDR2 SQIVND (reference sequence). The CDR3 sequence is CASMGMGTTFTGELFF. The CDR3, as DNA: TGTGCCAGTATGGGGATGGGGACTACCTTCACCGGGGAGCTGTTTTTT.

This clone was counted a single time. The chain is built from TRBV21-1 and TRBJ2-2. TRBV21-1 is an annotated pseudogene. The CDR3 totals 19 residues. CDR3 bases: TGTGCCAGCAGCAAAACCAAGAGAAACCTGCATCACATGACCGGGGAGCTGTTTTTT. It encodes CASSKTKRNLHHMTGELFF.

CDR3 sequence: CASRTRELGYGYTF. DNA for the CDR3: TGTGCCAGTAGAACTCGGGAGCTCGGCTATGGCTACACCTTC. The rearrangement uses TRBV19 and TRBJ1-2; D is ambiguous. The CDR3 spans 14 residues. The V end lost 6 bases, the J end lost 4 bases, and 15 bases lay between the germline ends. Germline assignment: CDR1 LNHDA and CDR2 SQIVND (reference sequence).

This clone was seen just once. The chain carries TRBV10-3 and TRBJ2-1; the match to TRBD2 covers 10 bases. This CDR3 has 15 amino acids. Trimming cost V 10 bases and J 4 bases; bases outside gene matches: 10. Germline V gives CDR1 ENHRY, CDR2 SYGVKD. CDR3: CATHPETSGYNEQFF. The CDR3 region has the DNA TGTGCCACCCACCCAGAGACTAGCGGGTACAATGAGCAGTTCTTC.